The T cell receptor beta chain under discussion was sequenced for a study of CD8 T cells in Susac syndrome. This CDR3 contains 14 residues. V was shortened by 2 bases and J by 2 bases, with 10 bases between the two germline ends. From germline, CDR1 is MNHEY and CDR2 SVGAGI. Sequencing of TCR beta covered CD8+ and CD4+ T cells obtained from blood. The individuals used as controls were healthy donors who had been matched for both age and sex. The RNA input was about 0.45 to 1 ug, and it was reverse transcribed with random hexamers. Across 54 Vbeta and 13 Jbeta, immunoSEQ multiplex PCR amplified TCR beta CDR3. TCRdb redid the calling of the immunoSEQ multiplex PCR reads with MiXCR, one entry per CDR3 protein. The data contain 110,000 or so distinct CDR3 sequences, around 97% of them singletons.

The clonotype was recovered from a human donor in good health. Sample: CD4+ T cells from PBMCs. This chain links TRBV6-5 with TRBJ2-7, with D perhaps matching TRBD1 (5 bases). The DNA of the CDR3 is TGTGCCAGCAGTTACAAAGGGGATACCTACGAGCAGTACTTC. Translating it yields CASSYKGDTYEQYF.